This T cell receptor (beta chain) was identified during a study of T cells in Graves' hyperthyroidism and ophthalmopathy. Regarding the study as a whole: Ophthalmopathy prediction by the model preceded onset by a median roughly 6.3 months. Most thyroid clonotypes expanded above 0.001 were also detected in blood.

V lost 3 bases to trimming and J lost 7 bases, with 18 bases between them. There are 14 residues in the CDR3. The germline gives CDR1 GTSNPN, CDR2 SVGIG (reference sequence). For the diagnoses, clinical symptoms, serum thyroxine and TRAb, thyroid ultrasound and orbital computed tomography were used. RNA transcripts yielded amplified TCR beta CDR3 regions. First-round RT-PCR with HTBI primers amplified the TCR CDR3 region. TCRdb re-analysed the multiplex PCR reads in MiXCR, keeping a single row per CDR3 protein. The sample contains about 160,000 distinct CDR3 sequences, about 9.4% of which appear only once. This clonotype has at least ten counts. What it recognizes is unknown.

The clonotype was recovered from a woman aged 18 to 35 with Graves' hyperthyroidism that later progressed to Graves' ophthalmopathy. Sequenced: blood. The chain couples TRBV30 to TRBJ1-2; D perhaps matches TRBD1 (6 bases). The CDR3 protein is CAWRRTVSFGGYTF. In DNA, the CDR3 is TGTGCCTGGAGAAGGACAGTCAGTTTCGGTGGCTACACCTTC.